This TCR beta chain is drawn from a study of CD8+ T cells in alopecia areata. As for the study in general: The study gave treated patients oral tofacitinib at 5 to 10 mg twice daily.

RNA extraction and reverse transcription yielded cDNA as sequencing template. Sequencing was performed with immunoSEQ multiplex PCR; in TCRdb, only in-frame clones are kept and a portion is missing. This sample carries a few hundred thousand clones, under 80% of them seen once, and the ten largest clones take around 1.2%. Obtained from alopecia areata patients were lesional scalp punch biopsies along with peripheral blood. Germline V lookup: CDR1 SGHRS, CDR2 YFSETQ. This CDR3 is 13 amino acids long. The J segment lost 11 bases and the V segment lost 4 bases, leaving 9 bases of the junction unmatched.

The material was CD4+ T cells sorted from blood, obtained at week 0. This chain joins TRBV5-1 and TRBJ2-1; 7 nucleotides match TRBD2. The sequence was obtained from a human donor with alopecia areata. The CDR3 nucleotides read TGCGCCAGCAGCCTTGGAGAAGCGGGGCAGCAGTTCTTC. This gives the protein CASSLGEAGQQFF.